Below, 6 T cell receptor beta chains from the same sample are listed, as sequenced in a study of T-cell memory formation after mild COVID-19. TCRdb re-derived calls from the 5' RACE reads in MiXCR, one entry per CDR3 protein. The sample yields approximately 250,000 distinct CDR3 sequences, over 15% seen once. Sequencing was done on a sample of PBMCs or a T cell subset sorted from them (not recorded which). The receptors stem from a man aged 18-30 years who had mild COVID-19 (a few samples of this study predate the infection). Cell type and time point are not known.

CDR3 loop: CSVDIGHLRTDTQYF. The CDR3 nucleotides read TGCAGCGTTGACATCGGACATCTTCGAACAGATACGCAGTATTTT. The J gene is TRBJ2-3, the V gene TRBV29-1; weak D call: TRBD1 (5 bases). Looked up from germline, CDR1 is SQVTM and CDR2 is ANQGSEA. V lost 3 bases, J lost 3 bases, and 16 bases lay in between. CDR3 length equals 15 residues.

The chain links TRBV9 to TRBJ2-7, with TRBD1 as a possible D gene (7 bases). The CDR3 has 15 amino acids. Germline CDR1 is SGDLS and CDR2 is YYNGEE. The V and J ends lost 4 bases and 1 base respectively, with 15 bases between them. The CDR3: CASSSRRGQSYEQYF. CDR3 in DNA: TGTGCCAGCAGCTCCAGGAGGGGGCAGTCCTACGAGCAGTACTTC. Supplemented by reference TRBV9 and TRBJ2-7, the full variable domain reads DSGVTQTPKHLITATGQRVTLRCSPRSGDLSVYWYQQSLDQGLQFLIQYYNGEERAKGNILERFSAQQFPDLHSELNLSSLELGDSALYFCASSSRRGQSYEQYFGPGTRLTVT.

This clonotype was recorded a few times. The chain joins TRBV20-1 to TRBJ1-1; D call uncertain. Germline CDR1 is DFQATT and CDR2 is SNEGSKA (reference sequence). V lost 0 bases and J 5 bases, leaving 13 bases between the germline ends. CDR3 length equals 14 residues. This CDR3 reads CSARDFGRSTEAFF. CDR3 DNA: TGCAGTGCTAGAGATTTTGGGCGGTCGACTGAAGCTTTCTTT.

The chain employs TRBV6-2 or TRBV6-3 and TRBJ2-5; TRBD2 matches at 11 bases. Germline CDR1 and CDR2: MNHEY and SVGEGT. Trimming at V came to 1 base and at J to 0 bases, leaving 4 bases not matched to a gene. The CDR3 runs to 17 residues. CDR3 amino acids: CASSYLGLADYQETQYF. The CDR3 nucleotides are TGTGCCAGCAGTTACTTGGGACTAGCGGACTACCAAGAGACCCAGTACTTC.

This clonotype was counted at least ten times. The chain uses TRBV9 and TRBJ2-1; maybe TRBD1 (6 bases). Germline V gene lookup returns CDR1 SGDLS and CDR2 YYNGEE. The germline V and J ends were trimmed by 0 bases and 8 bases, with 12 bases remaining between them. The CDR3 is made up of 14 amino acids. CDR3: CASSVAPGVDEQFF. The CDR3 nucleotides are TGTGCCAGCAGCGTAGCCCCAGGGGTGGATGAGCAGTTCTTC.

DNA for the CDR3: TGCGCCAGCAGCCAAGACCCCAGGGGAAGCTCCTACGAGCAGTACGTC. Its protein product is CASSQDPRGSSYEQYV. This chain joins TRBV4-1 and TRBJ2-7; TRBD1 is a possible D gene (6 bases). Trimming removed 0 bases from V and 0 bases from J, with 12 bases in between. The CDR3 covers 16 residues. Germline loops: CDR1 MGHRA, CDR2 YSYEKL.